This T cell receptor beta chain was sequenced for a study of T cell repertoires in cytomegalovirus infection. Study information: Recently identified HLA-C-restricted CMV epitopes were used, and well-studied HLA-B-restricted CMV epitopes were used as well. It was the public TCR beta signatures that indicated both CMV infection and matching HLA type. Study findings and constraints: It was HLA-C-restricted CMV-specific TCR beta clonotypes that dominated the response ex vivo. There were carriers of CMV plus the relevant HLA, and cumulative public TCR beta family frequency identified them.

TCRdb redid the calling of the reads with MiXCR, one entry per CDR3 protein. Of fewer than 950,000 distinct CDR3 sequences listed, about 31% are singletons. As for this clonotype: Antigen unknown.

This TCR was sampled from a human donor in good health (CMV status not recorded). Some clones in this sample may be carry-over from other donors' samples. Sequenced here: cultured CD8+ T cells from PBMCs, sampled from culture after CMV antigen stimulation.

The CDR3 bases are TGTGCCAGCAGCTTAGGACGAGCCAGGGATGACGGCTACACCTTC. This encodes CASSLGRARDDGYTF. The chain is built from TRBV7-6 and TRBJ1-2, with a possible D match to TRBD1 (5 bases). This CDR3 region has 15 residues. The V and J ends lost 1 base and 8 bases respectively, with 17 bases between them. Germline CDR1 and CDR2: SGHVS and FNYEAQ.